This entry lists 11 T cell receptor beta chains sequenced from one sample in a study of blood T cell repertoires in COVID-19. Produced via immunoSEQ multiplex PCR; TCRdb's table is partial and in-frame only. Here the sample spans some 90,000 clones, 89% being singletons. Material for sequencing was peripheral blood. These receptors originate from a man over 45 with acute or convalescent COVID-19.

The chain employs TRBV10-3 and TRBJ1-1; TRBD1 aligns across 11 bases. The CDR3 has 13 residues. Germline CDR1 is ENHRY and CDR2 is SYGVKD. V was clipped by 4 bases and J by 8 bases; unmatched bases: 3. The CDR3 protein is CAISGTGGMEAFF. CDR3 DNA sequence: TGTGCCATCAGTGGGACAGGGGGCATGGAAGCTTTCTTT.

The rearrangement joins TRBV10-3 to TRBJ1-1, with D possibly TRBD1 on 6 matching bases. CDR1 and CDR2 from the germline V gene are ENHRY and SYGVKD. The CDR3 length is 12 residues. The V and J ends lost 11 bases and 0 bases respectively, with 10 bases between them. In DNA form, the CDR3 reads TGTGCCGTAACAGGGATGAACACTGAAGCTTTCTTT. It encodes CAVTGMNTEAFF.

This chain uses TRBV29-1 with TRBJ1-2; TRBD1 agrees at 10 bases. V lost 5 bases, J lost 0 bases, and 9 bases stayed unmatched. The CDR3 runs 16 residues. CDR1 and CDR2 (germline): SQVTM, ANQGSEA. The CDR3 loop is CSVRGTGALPNYGYTF. Here the CDR3 DNA reads TGCAGCGTTAGGGGGACAGGGGCCCTCCCTAACTATGGCTACACCTTC.

The gene calls are TRBV11-2 and TRBJ2-3; D ambiguous. The germline CDR1 and CDR2 sequences are SGHAT and FQNNGV. The CDR3 consists of 16 residues. Trimming removed 1 base at V and 0 bases at J, with 11 bases between. CDR3 DNA: TGTGCCAGCAGCTTAGGGGCTCTAACAAGCACAGATACGCAGTATTTT. Its translation is CASSLGALTSTDTQYF.

The rearrangement joins TRBV10-3 to TRBJ2-2, with D possibly being TRBD2 (6 bases). This CDR3 contains 14 residues. CDR1 is ENHRY and CDR2 is SYGVKD in the germline V gene. V was pared by 2 bases and J by 6 bases, with 10 bases between. As DNA, the CDR3 is TGTGCCATCAGTGAGATAGCGGTTTCCGGGGAGCTGTTTTTT. Protein sequence: CAISEIAVSGELFF.

This clone was counted a single time. The CDR3 sequence is CASSHTGTSMDTQYF. As DNA, the CDR3 is TGTGCCAGCAGCCACACCGGGACTAGCATGGATACGCAGTATTTT. The rearrangement uses TRBV9 and TRBJ2-3; 9 bases are shared with TRBD2. Germline V gene lookup returns CDR1 SGDLS and CDR2 YYNGEE. This CDR3 region has 15 residues. V shed 4 bases, J shed 6 bases, and the junction held 9 bases outside the gene matches.

This clone appeared a single time. V usage is TRBV2 and J usage is TRBJ1-1; D possibly corresponds to TRBD1 (5 bases). CDR3 size: 11 residues. Trimming took off 10 bases at V and 4 bases at J, with 10 bases between the two ends. CDR1 and CDR2 from the germline V gene are SNHLY and FYNNEI. CDR3 sequence: CAIRQTTEAFF. The CDR3 DNA reads as TGTGCCATACGACAGACCACTGAAGCTTTCTTT.

The J gene is TRBJ2-5, the V gene TRBV6-5; TRBD2 matches 9 bases. The trim removed 10 bases at V and 2 bases at J, leaving 8 bases unmatched. The CDR3 sequence is 14 residues long. Germline V lookup: CDR1 MNHEY, CDR2 SVGAGI. For the CDR3, the DNA is TGTGCCATTTCCGGGACTAGCACACAAGAGACCCAGTACTTC. It specifies CAISGTSTQETQYF.

This clone was recorded once. V and J are TRBV5-8 and TRBJ1-2; possibly TRBD1 for D (5 bases). Trimming stripped 1 base from V and 1 base from J, with 20 bases between. CDR3 size: 18 residues. Germline V gene data show CDR1 as SGHTS and CDR2 as YDEGEE. The CDR3 here is CASSLMTASTQFNYGYTF. The CDR3 DNA reads TGTGCCAGCAGCTTGATGACAGCCTCGACGCAATTTAACTATGGCTACACCTTC.

Here the CDR3 DNA reads TGTGCCAGCAGCTTAAGCGGGGGCTACACCTACGAGCAGTACTTC. It translates to CASSLSGGYTYEQYF. The genes are TRBV11-2 and TRBJ2-7; 8 nucleotides line up with TRBD2. Germline-derived CDR1 and CDR2 are SGHAT and FQNNGV. The CDR3 is 15 amino acids. The trim removed 2 bases at V and 2 bases at J, leaving 5 bases unmatched.

The chain recombines TRBV4-1 with TRBJ1-6, with 8 bases lining up with TRBD1. The CDR3 is made up of 14 amino acids. With 4 bases clipped from V and 7 bases from J, the junction kept 3 bases outside the gene matches. Germline V gives CDR1 MGHRA, CDR2 YSYEKL. The CDR3 loop is CASSPDRGNSPLHF. In nucleotides, the CDR3 is TGCGCCAGCAGCCCTGACAGGGGAAATTCACCCCTCCACTTT.